Below, 8 T cell receptor beta chains from the same sample are listed, as sequenced in a study of Graves' ophthalmopathy and Graves' hyperthyroidism. Amplification from RNA transcripts yielded the TCR beta CDR3 regions. The workflow started with a first-round RT-PCR run with HTBI primers and then moved on to a second-round multiplex PCR. TCRdb processed the multiplex PCR reads anew with MiXCR; each CDR3 protein has one entry. The top ten clones hold approximately 7% of a sample with about 620,000 distinct CDR3 sequences, about 20% of them seen once. Sequencing used peripheral blood. The receptors come from a woman younger than 30 with stable Graves' hyperthyroidism. Some clones in this sample may be carry-over from other donors' samples.

This clonotype showed up many times. The V gene is TRBV7-6, the J gene TRBJ2-5; 8 nucleotides line up with TRBD2. The CDR3 runs 15 residues. The germline V gene encodes CDR1 SGHVS and CDR2 FNYEAQ. Trimming took 5 bases from V and 5 from J; bases not matched to a gene: 10. The CDR3: CASSPVAGWGETQYF. The CDR3 DNA sequence: TGTGCCAGCAGCCCAGTAGCGGGATGGGGGGAGACCCAGTACTTC.

Many counts were recorded for this clonotype. V gene TRBV2 combines with J gene TRBJ1-5; D unclear. CDR3 size: 15 residues. Germline values: CDR1 SNHLY, CDR2 FYNNEI. The V and J ends lost 6 bases and 4 bases respectively, with 16 bases between them. CDR3: CASRKAGFENQPQHF. As DNA, the CDR3 is TGTGCCAGCAGGAAAGCGGGGTTTGAGAATCAGCCCCAGCATTTT.

This clonotype was seen ten or more times. J is TRBJ2-7 and V is TRBV20-1; TRBD2 aligns across 8 bases. CDR1 and CDR2 (germline): DFQATT, SNEGSKA (reference sequence). The V segment lost 1 base and the J segment 5 bases; nucleotides outside the gene matches: 4. This CDR3 comprises 13 residues. This chain's CDR3 is CSARAGGYHEQYF. CDR3 nucleotide sequence: TGCAGTGCTAGAGCGGGAGGGTATCACGAGCAGTACTTC.

In its sample, this clonotype was seen once. The rearrangement uses TRBV6-1 and TRBJ2-7; 8 nucleotides line up with TRBD1. Unmatched junction bases numbered 8, after V lost 7 bases and J lost 6 bases. Germline CDR1 is MNHNS and CDR2 is SASEGT. The CDR3 is 13 residues long. The chain's CDR3 is CASTPTGAAEQYF. The CDR3 DNA reads as TGTGCCAGCACCCCGACAGGGGCGGCCGAGCAGTACTTC.

Only a few counts were recorded for this clonotype. This chain uses TRBV12-5 with TRBJ2-2; 7 bases line up with TRBD1. V was clipped by 6 bases and J by 7 bases; unmatched bases: 8. The V gene's germline CDR1 is LGHNT and CDR2 FRNRAP. CDR3 length: 14 residues. The CDR3 region is CASGSGQRYGELFF. The DNA of the CDR3 is TGTGCTAGTGGATCGGGACAGCGGTACGGGGAGCTGTTTTTT.

This clonotype was observed at least ten times. For the CDR3, the DNA is TGTGCCAGCAGCTTGCGGGGTACCGAGCAGTACTTC. Its protein is CASSLRGTEQYF. The V call is TRBV7-2, the J call TRBJ2-7, with D perhaps TRBD2 (6 bases). The CDR3 runs 12 residues. Germline assignment: CDR1 SGHTA and CDR2 FQGNSA. V was cut by 3 bases and J by 6 bases, with 9 bases left in between.

This clonotype was recorded many times. The V and J genes are TRBV30 and TRBJ1-2; TRBD1 matches at 7 bases. Trimming at V came to 3 bases and at J to 4 bases, leaving 14 bases not matched to a gene. CDR3 size: 16 residues. Germline V lookup: CDR1 GTSNPN, CDR2 SVGIG (reference sequence). CDR3 coding DNA: TGTGCCTGGAGCTCCTCCACAGGGGCCAAACTCTATGGCTACACCTTC. Amino acids: CAWSSSTGAKLYGYTF.

CDR3 residues: CASSQGQASAYEQYF. In DNA form, the CDR3 reads TGTGCCAGCAGCCAAGGGCAGGCCTCGGCCTACGAGCAGTACTTC. The chain employs TRBV3-1 and TRBJ2-7, with D uncertain. Trimming left V 1 base short and J 2 bases short, with 12 bases between. Germline loops: CDR1 LGHDT, CDR2 YNNKEL (reference sequence). This CDR3 is built from 15 residues.